The clone carrying this T cell receptor (beta chain) has more than one count but fewer than ten. The data were obtained in a study of T cells of healthy individuals. A single record per CDR3 protein comes from TCRdb applying MiXCR to the 5' RACE reads. The sample includes around 90,000 distinct CDR3 sequences, more than 5% seen only once; the top ten take around 7.6%. The CDR3 runs 15 residues. The germline V and J ends were trimmed by 5 bases and 3 bases, with 14 bases remaining between them. Germline values: CDR1 GTSNPN, CDR2 SVGIG (reference sequence). The gene calls are TRBV30 and TRBJ2-6; D is uncertain. This TCR was sampled from a female donor in good health. CDR3 sequence reads: CAWYPRFGGANVLTF. CDR3 DNA: TGTGCCTGGTACCCCCGGTTCGGTGGGGCCAACGTCCTGACTTTC.